The 18 T cell receptor beta chains below come from one sample, sequenced in a study of PD-1 blockade in mismatch repair-deficient tumors. Sequenced by immunoSEQ multiplex PCR; TCRdb stores in-frame clones only, minus some. The repertoire consists of some 51,000 clones, with 81% occurring once and the leading ten covering about 8%. Here the sequenced sample was peripheral blood, taken less than 21 weeks after starting pembrolizumab. These receptors were collected from an adult with mismatch repair-deficient cancer.

This clone was observed a single time. The chain uses TRBV19 and TRBJ2-7, with TRBD2 identical over 9 bases. Germline CDR1 reads LNHDA; CDR2 reads SQIVND (reference sequence). This CDR3 contains 16 residues. With V trimmed by 5 bases and J by 5 bases, 13 bases remained unmatched. The CDR3 loop is CASSVGASSGSHEQYF. CDR3 bases: TGTGCCAGTAGTGTCGGGGCGAGTAGCGGGAGCCACGAGCAGTACTTC.

In its sample, this clone was seen a few times. The V and J genes are TRBV10-3 and TRBJ1-2; D may be TRBD1 (5 bases). The CDR3 consists of 12 residues. The V end lost 6 bases, the J end lost 8 bases, and 13 bases lay between the germline ends. Germline lookup yields CDR1 ENHRY and CDR2 SYGVKD. CDR3 bases: TGTGCCATCAGGGGGACTTCCTGGGGCTACACCTTC. This encodes CAIRGTSWGYTF.

The J gene is TRBJ1-1, the V gene TRBV5-4; the D is unclear. Trimming left V 5 bases short and J 1 base short, with 12 bases between. In germline, CDR1 is SGHNT, CDR2 YYREEE (reference sequence). This CDR3 has 14 residues. CDR3: CASRLREPNTEAFF. CDR3 nucleotides: TGTGCCAGCAGACTGAGGGAGCCGAACACTGAAGCTTTCTTT.

The gene calls are TRBV6-1 and TRBJ1-2; the D is unclear. Trimming pared 1 base from V and 5 bases from J, leaving 14 bases between. The CDR3 length is 15 residues. Germline CDR1 MNHNS, CDR2 SASEGT. The CDR3 nucleotides read TGTGCCAGCAGTGAAGACGGCAGCGGAGGGTATGGCTACACCTTC. It translates to CASSEDGSGGYGYTF.

The V and J genes are TRBV19 and TRBJ1-5; 9 nucleotides match TRBD1. The germline V gene has CDR1 LNHDA and CDR2 SQIVND (reference sequence). The CDR3 is made up of 15 amino acids. Trimming cost V 4 bases and J 6 bases; bases outside gene matches: 7. The CDR3 spells CASSNGQGRTQPQHF. CDR3 bases: TGTGCCAGTAGTAACGGACAGGGGCGCACTCAGCCCCAGCATTTT.

V gene TRBV5-4 combines with J gene TRBJ2-7; 8 bases map to TRBD2. CDR3 length: 17 amino acids. Trimming removed 1 base from V and 3 bases from J; junction bases left unmatched: 12. Germline CDR1 is SGHNT and CDR2 is YYREEE (reference sequence). The CDR3 nucleotides read TGTGCCAGCAGCTTGTGGGACCCAAGCCGGGGGGGCTACGAGCAGTACTTC. This encodes CASSLWDPSRGGYEQYF.

CDR3 region: CASSIVTDSTDTQYF. CDR3 in DNA: TGTGCCAGTAGTATAGTAACGGATAGCACAGATACGCAGTATTTT. The rearrangement joins TRBV19 to TRBJ2-3; D is undetermined. Per germline, CDR1 LNHDA and CDR2 SQIVND (reference sequence). The CDR3 covers 15 residues. V lost 1 base to trimming and J lost 0 bases, with 8 bases between them.

V usage is TRBV6-4 and J usage is TRBJ2-3; D is undetermined. The CDR3 has 14 residues. V was clipped by 2 bases and J by 1 base, with 7 bases between them. Germline CDR1 MRHNA, CDR2 SNTAGT. CDR3 nucleotide sequence: TGTGCCAGCAGTGACGACCGGCGCACAGATACGCAGTATTTT. This gives the protein CASSDDRRTDTQYF.

This clone was observed a single time. The chain uses TRBV2 and TRBJ1-2; D remains ambiguous. The CDR3 runs 16 residues. V gave up 6 bases and J gave up 2 bases, with 19 bases separating them. Germline CDR1 SNHLY, CDR2 FYNNEI. DNA for the CDR3: TGTGCCAGCAGCGCCTCCTTGGCAAGCACGAACTATGGCTACACCTTC. It encodes CASSASLASTNYGYTF.

In this sample, this clone turned up once. This chain links TRBV7-6 with TRBJ2-7; possible D gene TRBD2, 6 bases. Germline loops: CDR1 SGHVS, CDR2 FNYEAQ. V lost 6 bases to trimming and J lost 3 bases, with 18 bases between them. This CDR3 contains 15 residues. This chain's CDR3 is CASSPNAGPVYEQYF. CDR3 nucleotides: TGTGCCAGCAGTCCAAATGCGGGACCCGTCTACGAGCAGTACTTC.

The chain joins TRBV6-1 to TRBJ2-1; D is perhaps TRBD1 or TRBD2 (6 bases each). This CDR3 contains 17 residues. Deletions cut 0 bases from V and 4 bases from J, with 16 bases between. CDR1 is MNHNS, CDR2 SASEGT, per germline. The CDR3 spells CASSEAGLGGIYNEQFF. The CDR3 DNA reads TGTGCCAGCAGTGAAGCGGGGTTGGGGGGCATTTACAATGAGCAGTTCTTC.

This chain uses TRBV19 with TRBJ2-1; tentatively, D is TRBD2 (6 bases). This CDR3 comprises 15 residues. The V gene's germline CDR1 is LNHDA and CDR2 SQIVND (reference sequence). V was cut by 4 bases and J by 1 base, with 11 bases left in between. The CDR3 region has the DNA TGTGCCAGTAGTAAAGGAGGGCTTTCCTACAATGAGCAGTTCTTC. It translates to CASSKGGLSYNEQFF. Looking up the rest from reference TRBV19 and TRBJ2-1 gives the full variable domain: DGGITQSPKYLFRKEGQNVTLSCEQNLNHDAMYWYRQDPGQGLRLIYYSQIVNDFQKGDIAEGYSVSREKKESFPLTVTSAQKNPTAFYLCASSKGGLSYNEQFFGPGTRLTVL.

This clone was seen only once. The J gene is TRBJ2-5, the V gene TRBV7-2; TRBD1 agrees at 12 bases. V shed 3 bases and J 4 bases; nucleotides not matched to a gene: 6. The CDR3 spans 16 residues. The germline V gene has CDR1 SGHTA and CDR2 FQGNSA. For the CDR3, the DNA is TGTGCCAGCAGCTTCCGGGACAGGGGGCGGGGAGAGACCCAGTACTTC. Its protein is CASSFRDRGRGETQYF.

The rearrangement joins TRBV27 to TRBJ2-7; 9 bases are shared with TRBD1. The CDR3 extends over 15 amino acids. The trim removed 5 bases at V and 6 bases at J, leaving 11 bases unmatched. Germline V gene lookup returns CDR1 MNHEY and CDR2 SMNVEV (reference sequence). The CDR3 sequence is CASSLHSTGGGEQYF. In DNA form, the CDR3 reads TGTGCCAGCAGTCTCCATTCGACAGGGGGAGGCGAGCAGTACTTC.

V is TRBV5-8 and J is TRBJ2-7; D tentatively reads TRBD1 or TRBD2 (5 bases each). The CDR3 covers 16 residues. V dropped 3 bases and J dropped 3 bases, with 19 bases sitting between them. CDR1 is SGHTS and CDR2 is YDEGEE in the germline V gene. In DNA form, the CDR3 reads TGTGCCAGCAGCTACAATCCGGGACCTTCCCTCTACGAGCAGTACTTC. This gives the protein CASSYNPGPSLYEQYF.

The V and J genes are TRBV29-1 and TRBJ2-7; no firm D call. Germline CDR1 and CDR2: SQVTM and ANQGSEA. Between the trimmed V and J ends, which lost 6 bases and 0 bases, there was a span of 9 bases. The CDR3 length is 12 residues. The CDR3 nucleotides read TGCAGCGTCCAAACGGACTCCTACGAGCAGTACTTC. Residues: CSVQTDSYEQYF.

CDR3 nucleotides: TGCGCCAGCAGCCCGACCCTCGACAGGCCCCACTACGAGCAGTACTTC. It codes for CASSPTLDRPHYEQYF. The rearrangement joins TRBV4-1 to TRBJ2-7; D perhaps matches TRBD1 (6 bases). CDR1 and CDR2 from the germline V gene are MGHRA and YSYEKL. The CDR3 spans 16 residues. V was clipped by 4 bases and J by 3 bases, with 19 bases between them.

V gene TRBV2 combines with J gene TRBJ2-7, with D uncertain. The CDR3 spans 13 residues. Per germline, CDR1 SNHLY and CDR2 FYNNEI. The ends were cut back, 5 bases at V and 3 bases at J, with 11 bases in the middle. The CDR3 loop reads CASSSWGYYEQYF. The CDR3 bases are TGTGCCAGCAGTTCATGGGGTTACTACGAGCAGTACTTC.